This is a list of T cell receptor beta chains from one sample in a study of T cell changes during pregnancy in multiple sclerosis. Data came from immunoSEQ multiplex PCR; TCRdb stores just in-frame clones and leaves some out. The data show under 50,000 clones, 85% to 95% seen once. The sample consisted of CD8+ T cells from peripheral blood mononuclear cells, taken in the first trimester of pregnancy. The origin of the receptors is a female donor with multiple sclerosis, enrolled in a pregnancy study. CDR3s include the opening cysteine and the closing phenylalanine or tryptophan. A D gene is named only where the DNA matches it firmly. Some rows have no size entry. The others give once, few or many, or a class for an expanded clone.

v_gene	d_gene	abundance	j_gene	len	CDR3aa	CDR3nt
TRBV7-9	NA	NA	TRBJ2-7	13	CASDPVGSGEQYF	TGTGCCAGCGACCCTGTGGGATCGGGGGAGCAGTACTTC
TRBV7-8	NA	NA	TRBJ1-3	14	CASIREHSGNTIYF	TGTGCCAGCATTCGGGAACACTCTGGAAACACCATATATTTT
TRBV5-4	NA	NA	TRBJ1-3	14	CASSYDRLGNTIYF	TGTGCCAGCAGCTATGACAGGCTTGGAAACACCATATATTTT
TRBV7-9	NA	NA	TRBJ1-2	13	CASRSSGYYGYTF	TGTGCCAGCAGGTCATCAGGTTACTATGGCTACACCTTC
TRBV11-2	NA	NA	TRBJ1-4	14	CASSLAKTNEKLFF	TGTGCCAGCAGCCTCGCTAAGACTAATGAAAAACTGTTTTTT
TRBV7-9	TRBD2	NA	TRBJ2-7	16	CASSTNMGLALYEQYF	TGTGCCAGCAGCACCAATATGGGACTAGCCCTCTACGAGCAGTACTTC
TRBV28	NA	NA	TRBJ2-1	15	CASSLNGLNYNEQFF	TGTGCCAGCAGTTTGAACGGGTTAAACTACAATGAGCAGTTCTTC
TRBV13	TRBD2	NA	TRBJ2-3	15	CASSLSRTSADTQYF	TGTGCCAGCAGCTTATCCCGGACTAGCGCAGATACGCAGTATTTT
TRBV13	NA	NA	TRBJ2-3	14	CASKPPQGSDTQYF	TGTGCCAGCAAACCCCCCCAGGGGTCAGATACGCAGTATTTT
TRBV6-5	NA	NA	TRBJ2-4	13	CATRDLAKNIQYF	TGTGCCACCAGGGACTTAGCCAAAAACATTCAGTACTTC
TRBV29-1	NA	NA	TRBJ2-7	14	CSVEDGSRDYEQYF	TGCAGCGTTGAGGACGGTAGCAGGGACTACGAGCAGTACTTC
TRBV11-2	TRBD2	NA	TRBJ2-1	17	CASSLDRGTSGHNEQFF	TGTGCCAGCAGCTTAGATAGGGGGACTAGCGGACACAATGAGCAGTTCTTC
TRBV27	TRBD2	NA	TRBJ2-1	15	CASSLRLAGGNEQFF	TGTGCCAGCAGTCTACGACTAGCCGGGGGGAATGAGCAGTTCTTC
TRBV6-1	TRBD1	NA	TRBJ1-5	16	CASSEGAGGEGRPQHF	TGTGCCAGCAGTGAAGGGGCAGGGGGAGAAGGAAGGCCCCAGCATTTT
TRBV5-1	NA	NA	TRBJ1-1	15	CASTPPPGENTEAFF	TGCGCCAGTACCCCACCTCCAGGGGAGAACACTGAAGCTTTCTTT
TRBV27	TRBD2	NA	TRBJ2-3	15	CASRTSGASTDTQYF	TGTGCCAGCAGGACTAGCGGGGCTAGCACAGATACGCAGTATTTT
TRBV9	TRBD2	NA	TRBJ2-2	13	CASSPRLAGGLFF	TGTGCCAGCAGCCCGCGACTAGCGGGAGGGCTGTTTTTT
TRBV6-1	TRBD1	NA	TRBJ1-1	16	CASSEAGQGMNTEAFF	TGTGCCAGCAGCGAAGCGGGACAGGGGATGAACACTGAAGCTTTCTTT
TRBV27	NA	NA	TRBJ2-3	14	CASSLTATTDTQYF	TGTGCCAGCAGTTTAACTGCCACTACAGATACGCAGTATTTT
TRBV27	TRBD2	once	TRBJ2-1	14	CASSLRDYNNEQFF	TGTGCCAGCAGTTTACGGGACTATAACAATGAGCAGTTCTTC
TRBV5-6	TRBD2	NA	TRBJ2-1	15	CASSLPSGRPGEQFF	TGTGCCAGCAGCTTGCCTAGCGGGAGACCTGGGGAGCAGTTCTTC
TRBV4-2	NA	NA	TRBJ2-3	19	CASSRLRDSLPEGVNTQYF	TGTGCCAGCAGCCGTCTCCGGGACAGTCTCCCGGAGGGCGTTAATACGCAGTATTTT
TRBV7-8	NA	NA	TRBJ1-2	13	CASSAGTSYGYTF	TGTGCCAGCAGCGCCGGGACATCCTATGGCTACACCTTC
TRBV29-1	TRBD1	NA	TRBJ1-1	12	CSVEGDRAEAFF	TGCAGCGTTGAGGGGGACAGGGCTGAAGCTTTCTTT
TRBV4-1	NA	NA	TRBJ2-5	14	CASSQSDSRETQYF	TGCGCCAGCAGCCAATCGGACTCGCGAGAGACCCAGTACTTC
TRBV6-5	TRBD1	NA	TRBJ2-3	15	CASSPGQGETDTQYF	TGTGCCAGCAGTCCGGGACAGGGCGAAACAGATACGCAGTATTTT